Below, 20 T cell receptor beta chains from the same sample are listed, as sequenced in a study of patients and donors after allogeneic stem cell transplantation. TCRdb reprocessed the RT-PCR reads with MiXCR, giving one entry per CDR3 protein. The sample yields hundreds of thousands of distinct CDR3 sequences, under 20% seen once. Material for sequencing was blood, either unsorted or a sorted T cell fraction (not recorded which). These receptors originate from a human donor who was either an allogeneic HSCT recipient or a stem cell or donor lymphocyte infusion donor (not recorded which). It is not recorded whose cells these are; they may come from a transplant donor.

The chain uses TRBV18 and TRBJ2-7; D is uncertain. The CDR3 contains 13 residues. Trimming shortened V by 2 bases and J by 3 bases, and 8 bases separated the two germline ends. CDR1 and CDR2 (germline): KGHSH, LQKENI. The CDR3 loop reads CASSPVGFYEQYF. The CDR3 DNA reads TGTGCCAGCTCACCAGTCGGATTCTACGAGCAGTACTTC. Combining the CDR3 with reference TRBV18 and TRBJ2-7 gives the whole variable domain NAGVMQNPRHLVRRRGQEARLRCSPMKGHSHVYWYRQLPEEGLKFMVYLQKENIIDESGMPKERFSAEFPKEGPSILRIQQVVRGDSAAYFCASSPVGFYEQYFGPGTRLTVT.

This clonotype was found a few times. CDR3 bases: TGTGCCAGCAGCTTGGGACTAGCGGGGGGGCCTGAGCAGTTCTTC. It is translated as CASSLGLAGGPEQFF. The V call is TRBV5-5, the J call TRBJ2-1; TRBD2 matches 14 bases. This CDR3 comprises 15 residues. Germline CDR1 and CDR2: SGHKS and YYEKEE (reference sequence). J lost 9 bases, V lost 0 bases, and 2 bases had no gene match.

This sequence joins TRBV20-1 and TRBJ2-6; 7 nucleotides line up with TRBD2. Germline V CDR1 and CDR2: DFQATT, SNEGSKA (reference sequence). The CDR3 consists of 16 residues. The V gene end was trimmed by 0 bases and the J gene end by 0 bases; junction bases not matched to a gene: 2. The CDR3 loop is CSARDGGSSGANVLTF. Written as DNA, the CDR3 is TGCAGTGCTAGAGATGGCGGGAGCTCTGGGGCCAACGTCCTGACTTTC.

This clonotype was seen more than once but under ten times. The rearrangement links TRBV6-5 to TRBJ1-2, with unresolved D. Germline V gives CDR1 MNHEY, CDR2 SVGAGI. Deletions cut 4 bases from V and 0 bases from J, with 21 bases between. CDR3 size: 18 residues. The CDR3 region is CASSSLRPTKPPNYGYTF. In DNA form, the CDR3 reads TGTGCCAGCAGTTCCCTGAGACCTACCAAACCCCCTAACTATGGCTACACCTTC.

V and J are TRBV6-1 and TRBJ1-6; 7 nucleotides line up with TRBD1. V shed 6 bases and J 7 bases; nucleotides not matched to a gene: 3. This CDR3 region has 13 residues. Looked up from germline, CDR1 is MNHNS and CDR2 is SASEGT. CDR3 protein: CASRGGVNSPLHF. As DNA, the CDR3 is TGTGCCAGCAGAGGGGGCGTGAATTCACCCCTCCACTTT.

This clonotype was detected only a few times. The CDR3 spells CASSPGLAHNEQFF. DNA of the CDR3: TGTGCCAGCAGCCCGGGACTAGCGCACAATGAGCAGTTCTTC. This sequence joins TRBV3-1 and TRBJ2-1; 10 bases map to TRBD2. J gave up 5 bases and V 4 bases, and 2 bases lay outside the gene matches. Looked up from germline, CDR1 is LGHDT and CDR2 is YNNKEL (reference sequence). This CDR3 region has 14 residues.

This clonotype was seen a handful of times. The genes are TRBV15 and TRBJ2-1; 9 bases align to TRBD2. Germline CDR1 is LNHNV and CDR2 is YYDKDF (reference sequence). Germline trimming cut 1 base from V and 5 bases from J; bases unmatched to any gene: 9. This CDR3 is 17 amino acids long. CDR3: CATSRVPLAGAHNEQFF. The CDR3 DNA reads TGTGCCACCAGCAGAGTTCCCTTAGCGGGGGCCCACAATGAGCAGTTCTTC.

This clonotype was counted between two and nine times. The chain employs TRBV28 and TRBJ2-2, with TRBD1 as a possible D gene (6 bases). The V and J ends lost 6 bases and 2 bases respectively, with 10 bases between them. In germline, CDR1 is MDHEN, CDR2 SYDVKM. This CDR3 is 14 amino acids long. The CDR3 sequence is CASSDRINTGELFF. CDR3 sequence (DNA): TGTGCCAGCAGCGACAGGATAAACACCGGGGAGCTGTTTTTT.

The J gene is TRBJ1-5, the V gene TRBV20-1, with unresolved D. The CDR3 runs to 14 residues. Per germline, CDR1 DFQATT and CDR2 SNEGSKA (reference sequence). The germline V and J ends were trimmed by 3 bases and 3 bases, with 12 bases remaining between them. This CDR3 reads CSARSRETNQPQHF. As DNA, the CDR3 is TGCAGTGCTAGGTCCCGGGAGACCAATCAGCCCCAGCATTTT.

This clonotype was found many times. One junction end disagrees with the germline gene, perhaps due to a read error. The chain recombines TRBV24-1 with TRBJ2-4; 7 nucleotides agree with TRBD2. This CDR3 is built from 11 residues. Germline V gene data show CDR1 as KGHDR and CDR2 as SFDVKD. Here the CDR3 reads CATSDGGVWSF. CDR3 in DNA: TGTGCCACCAGTGATGGGGGGGTGTGGTCCTTC.

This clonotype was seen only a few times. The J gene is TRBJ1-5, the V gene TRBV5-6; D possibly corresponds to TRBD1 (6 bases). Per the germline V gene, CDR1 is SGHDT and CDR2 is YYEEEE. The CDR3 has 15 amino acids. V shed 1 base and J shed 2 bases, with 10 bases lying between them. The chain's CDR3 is CASSLWGAGNQPQHF. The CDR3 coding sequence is TGTGCCAGCAGCTTGTGGGGGGCTGGCAATCAGCCCCAGCATTTT.

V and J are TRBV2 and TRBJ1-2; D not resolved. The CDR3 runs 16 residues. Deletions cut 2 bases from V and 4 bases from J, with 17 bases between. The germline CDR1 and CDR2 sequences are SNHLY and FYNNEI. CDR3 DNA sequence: TGTGCCAGCAGTGAACGTAGACCGGGCTTAGGCTATGGCTACACCTTC. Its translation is CASSERRPGLGYGYTF. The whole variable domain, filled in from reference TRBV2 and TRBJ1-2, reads EPEVTQTPSHQVTQMGQEVILRCVPISNHLYFYWYRQILGQKVEFLVSFYNNEISEKSEIFDDQFSVERPDGSNFTLKIRSTKLEDSAMYFCASSERRPGLGYGYTFGSGTRLTVV.

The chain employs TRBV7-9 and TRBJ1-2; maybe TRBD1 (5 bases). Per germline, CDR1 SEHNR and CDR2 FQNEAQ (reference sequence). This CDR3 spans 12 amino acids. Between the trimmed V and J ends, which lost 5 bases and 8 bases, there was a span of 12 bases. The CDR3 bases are TGTGCCAGCAGCGCCTCGGGGGACGGCTACACCTTC. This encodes CASSASGDGYTF.

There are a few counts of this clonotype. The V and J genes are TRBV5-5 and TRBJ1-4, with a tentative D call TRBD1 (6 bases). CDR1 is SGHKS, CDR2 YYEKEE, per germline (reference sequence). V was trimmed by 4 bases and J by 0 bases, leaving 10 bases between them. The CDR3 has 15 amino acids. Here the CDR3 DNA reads TGTGCCAGCAGCCGGGACATTGCAACTAATGAAAAACTGTTTTTT. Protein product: CASSRDIATNEKLFF.

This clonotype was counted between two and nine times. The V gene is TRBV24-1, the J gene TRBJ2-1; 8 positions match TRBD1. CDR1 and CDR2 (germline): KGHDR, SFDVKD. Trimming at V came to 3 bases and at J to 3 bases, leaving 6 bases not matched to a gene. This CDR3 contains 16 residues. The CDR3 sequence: CATSDHRTGIYNEQFF. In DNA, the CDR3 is TGTGCCACCAGTGATCACCGGACAGGGATCTACAATGAGCAGTTCTTC.

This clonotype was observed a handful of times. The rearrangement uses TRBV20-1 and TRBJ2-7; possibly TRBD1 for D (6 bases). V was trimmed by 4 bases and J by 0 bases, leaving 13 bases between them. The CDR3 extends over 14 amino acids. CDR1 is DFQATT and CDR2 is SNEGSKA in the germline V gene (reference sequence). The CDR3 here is CSAKGTRSSYEQYF. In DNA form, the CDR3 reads TGCAGTGCTAAAGGGACAAGAAGCTCCTACGAGCAGTACTTC.

DNA of the CDR3: TGCAGTGCTAGTTGGACTAGCCAGTGGAATGAGCAGTTCTTC. Its translation: CSASWTSQWNEQFF. The chain recombines TRBV20-1 with TRBJ2-1; 8 bases fit TRBD2. Germline-derived CDR1 and CDR2 are DFQATT and SNEGSKA (reference sequence). After removal of 3 bases from V and 7 bases from J, the junction contained 8 bases not matched to a gene. The CDR3 is 14 amino acids.

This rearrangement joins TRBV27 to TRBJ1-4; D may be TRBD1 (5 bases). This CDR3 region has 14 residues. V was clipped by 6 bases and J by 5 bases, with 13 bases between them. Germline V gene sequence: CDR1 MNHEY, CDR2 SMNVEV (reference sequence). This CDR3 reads CASSRQSLNEKLFF. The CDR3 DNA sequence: TGTGCCAGCAGCAGACAGAGTTTAAATGAAAAACTGTTTTTT.

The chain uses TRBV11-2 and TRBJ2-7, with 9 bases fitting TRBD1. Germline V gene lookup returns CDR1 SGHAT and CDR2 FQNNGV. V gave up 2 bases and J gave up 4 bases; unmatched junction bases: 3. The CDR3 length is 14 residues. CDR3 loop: CASSLHGTGYEQYF. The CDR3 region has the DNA TGTGCCAGCAGCTTACACGGGACAGGGTACGAGCAGTACTTC.

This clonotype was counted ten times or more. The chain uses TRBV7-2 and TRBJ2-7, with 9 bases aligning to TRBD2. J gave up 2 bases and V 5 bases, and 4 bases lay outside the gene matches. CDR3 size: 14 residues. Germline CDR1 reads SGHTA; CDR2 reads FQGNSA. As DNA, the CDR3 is TGTGCCAGCAGCCATAGCGGGAGAACCTACGAGCAGTACTTC. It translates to CASSHSGRTYEQYF.